The source of this T cell receptor beta chain is a study of regulatory T cells in long-lasting Graves disease. Germline V gene data show CDR1 as DFQATT and CDR2 as SNEGSKA (reference sequence). CDR3 length equals 13 residues. V lost 1 base, J lost 3 bases, and 10 bases lay in between. Time point indicated: persistent/refractory GD, antithyroid drugs over 5 years with positive TRAb. RNA from PBMCs was the source of the TCR library. Nine milliliters of peripheral blood were taken and placed in EDTA tubes. There are a few counts of this clonotype. TCR beta libraries were built with iRepertoire HTBI primers and Arm-PCR of CDR3 regions. TCRdb called the multiplex PCR reads again in MiXCR, with one record for every CDR3 protein. The repertoire holds around 460,000 distinct CDR3 sequences, about 22% seen once, with 13% in the top ten.

The J gene is TRBJ2-7, the V gene TRBV20-1; perhaps TRBD1 as D (6 bases). The TCR comes from a female donor with Graves disease. The material was peripheral blood mononuclear cells (PBMCs), obtained when the disease was refractory, from a patient treated with antithyroid drugs. CDR3 DNA sequence: TGCAGTGCTAGAGGGACAGCGAACTACGAGCAGTACTTC. This encodes CSARGTANYEQYF.